The next 5 T cell receptor beta chains were all read from a single sample in a study of shared clonotypes between healthy human individuals (dated by TCRdb to 2018 to 2020). For the CD8 naive samples, CD45RO-negative cells were positively selected for CCR7, yielding a CD45RA+CCR7+ population from which TemRA cells were excluded. The library was prepared using the immunoSEQ multiplex PCR assay. TCRdb provides this immuneACCESS table in a form limited to in-frame rearrangements. Some clones are lacking; in checked studies, under half of them reflect an unresolved V gene, and why the rest are absent is not known. Present in this sample are 800,000 or so clones, 96% of which were seen just once. The ten biggest clones cover about 0.21% of the sample. The sequenced sample was naive CD8+ T cells sorted from blood. Interpreted using the paper, the cell subset or site label stands for: CD45RA+CCR7+. These receptors were obtained from a man younger than 40 in good health.

CDR3: CASSLPRGAVNYEQYF. CDR3 nucleotide sequence: TGTGCCAGCAGCTTACCCAGGGGAGCGGTAAACTACGAGCAGTACTTC. V usage is TRBV7-9 and J usage is TRBJ2-7; possibly TRBD1 for D (6 bases). The germline CDR1 and CDR2 sequences are SEHNR and FQNEAQ (reference sequence). The CDR3 is 16 residues long. With 2 bases removed from V and 3 bases from J, the gap between germline ends came to 17 bases.

Remarks on this clone: Other DNA sequences within the sample encode an identical CDR3. This chain uses TRBV27 with TRBJ2-7, with D uncertain. The CDR3 runs 13 residues. CDR1 is MNHEY and CDR2 is SMNVEV in the germline V gene (reference sequence). V dropped 0 bases and J dropped 3 bases, with 6 bases sitting between them. CDR3 coding DNA: TGTGCCAGCAGTTTATCGGGCAGCTACGAGCAGTACTTC. Encoded protein: CASSLSGSYEQYF.

This chain connects TRBV7-9 to TRBJ2-7; D possibly uses TRBD1 or TRBD2 (5 bases each). This CDR3 is built from 17 residues. In germline, CDR1 is SEHNR, CDR2 FQNEAQ (reference sequence). Trimming shortened V by 2 bases and J by 4 bases, and 21 bases separated the two germline ends. Here the CDR3 reads CASSLSAGTSGDYEQYF. CDR3 coding DNA: TGTGCCAGCAGCTTATCGGCCGGGACGAGCGGAGATTACGAGCAGTACTTC.

V gene TRBV7-7 combines with J gene TRBJ2-5; D possibly uses TRBD1 or TRBD2 (5 bases each). V lost 1 base and J 4 bases, leaving 25 bases between the germline ends. This CDR3 is 19 amino acids long. Germline CDR1 is SSHAT and CDR2 is FNYEAQ (reference sequence). CDR3 protein: CASSLGVGDAALEAETQYF. Here the CDR3 DNA reads TGTGCCAGCAGCTTAGGGGTTGGGGACGCTGCTCTTGAGGCAGAGACCCAGTACTTC. The complete variable domain, with remaining parts taken from reference TRBV7-7 and TRBJ2-5, reads GAGVSQSPRYKVTKRGQDVTLRCDPISSHATLYWYQQALGQGPEFLTYFNYEAQPDKSGLPSDRFSAERPEGSISTLTIQRTEQRDSAMYRCASSLGVGDAALEAETQYFGPGTRLLVL.

V and J are TRBV18 and TRBJ1-5, with a possible D match to TRBD1 (5 bases). From germline, CDR1 is KGHSH and CDR2 LQKENI. The CDR3 is 15 residues long. Trimming stripped 4 bases from V and 7 bases from J, with 17 bases between. This CDR3 reads CASSRQGQPQQPQHF. The CDR3 DNA sequence: TGTGCCAGCTCACGCCAGGGCCAACCCCAACAGCCCCAGCATTTT. The full variable domain, with the rest looked up from reference TRBV18 and TRBJ1-5, is NAGVMQNPRHLVRRRGQEARLRCSPMKGHSHVYWYRQLPEEGLKFMVYLQKENIIDESGMPKERFSAEFPKEGPSILRIQQVVRGDSAAYFCASSRQGQPQQPQHFGDGTRLSIL.